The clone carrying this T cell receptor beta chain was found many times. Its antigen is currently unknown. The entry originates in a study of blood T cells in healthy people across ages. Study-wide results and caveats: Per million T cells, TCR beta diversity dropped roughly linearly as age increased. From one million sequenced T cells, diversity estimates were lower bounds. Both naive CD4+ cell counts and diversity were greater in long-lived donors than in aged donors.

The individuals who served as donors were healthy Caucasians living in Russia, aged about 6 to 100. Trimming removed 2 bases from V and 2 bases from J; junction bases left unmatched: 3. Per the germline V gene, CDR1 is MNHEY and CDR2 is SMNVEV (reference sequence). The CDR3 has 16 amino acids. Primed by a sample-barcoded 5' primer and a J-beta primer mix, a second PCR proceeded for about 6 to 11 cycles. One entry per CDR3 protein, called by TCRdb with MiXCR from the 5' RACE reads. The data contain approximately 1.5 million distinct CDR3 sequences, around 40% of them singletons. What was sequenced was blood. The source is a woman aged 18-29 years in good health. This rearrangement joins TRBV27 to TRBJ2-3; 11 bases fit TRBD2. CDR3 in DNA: TGTGCCAGCAGTTTACTAGCGGGAGGTACCACAGATACGCAGTATTTT. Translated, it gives CASSLLAGGTTDTQYF.